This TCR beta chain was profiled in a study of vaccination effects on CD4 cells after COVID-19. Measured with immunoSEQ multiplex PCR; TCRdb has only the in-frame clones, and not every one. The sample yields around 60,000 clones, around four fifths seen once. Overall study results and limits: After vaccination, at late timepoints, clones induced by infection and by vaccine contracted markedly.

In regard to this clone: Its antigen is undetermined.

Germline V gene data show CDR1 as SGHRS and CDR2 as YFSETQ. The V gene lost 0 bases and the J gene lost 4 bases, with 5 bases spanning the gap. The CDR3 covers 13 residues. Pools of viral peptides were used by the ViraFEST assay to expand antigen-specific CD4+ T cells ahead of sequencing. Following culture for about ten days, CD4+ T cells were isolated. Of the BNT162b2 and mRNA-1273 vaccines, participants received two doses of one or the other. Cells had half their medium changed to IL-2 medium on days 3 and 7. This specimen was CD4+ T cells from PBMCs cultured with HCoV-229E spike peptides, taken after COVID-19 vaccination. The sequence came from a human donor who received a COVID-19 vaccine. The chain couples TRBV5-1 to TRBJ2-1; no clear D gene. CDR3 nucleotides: TGCGCCAGCAGCTTGGACGGGTACAATGAGCAGTTCTTC. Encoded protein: CASSLDGYNEQFF.